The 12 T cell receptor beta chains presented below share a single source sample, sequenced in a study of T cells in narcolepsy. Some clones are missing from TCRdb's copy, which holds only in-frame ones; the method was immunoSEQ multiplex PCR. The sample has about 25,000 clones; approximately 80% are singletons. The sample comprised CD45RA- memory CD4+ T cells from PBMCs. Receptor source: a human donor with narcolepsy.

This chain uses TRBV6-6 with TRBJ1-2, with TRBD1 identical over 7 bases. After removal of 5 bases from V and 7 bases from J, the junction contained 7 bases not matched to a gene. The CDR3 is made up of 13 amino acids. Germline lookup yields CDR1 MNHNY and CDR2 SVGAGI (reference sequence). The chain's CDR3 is CASSPTGLGGYTF. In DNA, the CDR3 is TGTGCCAGCAGTCCGACAGGGCTGGGTGGCTACACCTTC.

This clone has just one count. CDR3 residues: CASSLGVGNTGELFF. The CDR3 DNA follows: TGCGCCAGCAGCTTGGGGGTAGGGAACACCGGGGAGCTGTTTTTT. V gene TRBV5-1 combines with J gene TRBJ2-2; D not certain. The V and J ends lost 0 bases and 1 base respectively, with 7 bases between them. Germline CDR1 reads SGHRS; CDR2 reads YFSETQ. The CDR3 is 15 amino acids.

The CDR3 spells CASSEFWTPNTEAFF. For the CDR3, the DNA is TGTGCCAGCAGTGAATTTTGGACCCCGAACACTGAAGCTTTCTTT. The chain joins TRBV2 to TRBJ1-1; D is uncertain. Trimming pared 2 bases from V and 1 base from J, leaving 11 bases between. CDR1 and CDR2 from the germline V gene are SNHLY and FYNNEI. CDR3 length: 15 residues.

The CDR3 here is CASSPAGGEQYF. CDR3 sequence (DNA): TGTGCCAGCAGCCCTGCAGGAGGCGAGCAGTACTTC. V usage is TRBV5-6 and J usage is TRBJ2-7, with a tentative D call TRBD2 (5 bases). This CDR3 region has 12 residues. V lost 4 bases and J lost 6, with 11 bases in between. CDR1 SGHDT and CDR2 YYEEEE come from the germline V gene. Supplemented by reference TRBV5-6 and TRBJ2-7, the full variable domain reads DAGVTQSPTHLIKTRGQQVTLRCSPKSGHDTVSWYQQALGQGPQFIFQYYEEEERQRGNFPDRFSGHQFPNYSSELNVNALLLGDSALYLCASSPAGGEQYFGPGTRLTVT.

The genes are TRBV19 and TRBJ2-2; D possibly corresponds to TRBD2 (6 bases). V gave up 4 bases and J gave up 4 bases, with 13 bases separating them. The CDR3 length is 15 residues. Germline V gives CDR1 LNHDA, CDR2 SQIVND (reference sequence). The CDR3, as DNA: TGTGCCAGTAGTAGGGGGGAAGTCCTCACCGGGGAGCTGTTTTTT. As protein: CASSRGEVLTGELFF.

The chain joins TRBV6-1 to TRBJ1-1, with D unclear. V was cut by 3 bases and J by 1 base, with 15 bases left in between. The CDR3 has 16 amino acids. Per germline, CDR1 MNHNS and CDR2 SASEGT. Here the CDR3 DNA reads TGTGCCAGCAGTGATTACCCTCAGAGGTGGAACACTGAAGCTTTCTTT. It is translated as CASSDYPQRWNTEAFF.

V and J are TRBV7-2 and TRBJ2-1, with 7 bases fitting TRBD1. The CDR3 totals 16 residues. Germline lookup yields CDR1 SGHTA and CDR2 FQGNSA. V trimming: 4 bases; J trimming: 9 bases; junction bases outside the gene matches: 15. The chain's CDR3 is CASSSRQGSSKGEQFF. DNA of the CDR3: TGTGCCAGCAGCTCCCGACAGGGATCGAGCAAAGGTGAGCAGTTCTTC.

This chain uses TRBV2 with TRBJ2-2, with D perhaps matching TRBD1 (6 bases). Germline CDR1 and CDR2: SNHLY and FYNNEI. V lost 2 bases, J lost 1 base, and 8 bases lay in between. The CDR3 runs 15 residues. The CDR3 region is CASSEPDRNTGELFF. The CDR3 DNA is TGTGCCAGCAGTGAACCGGACAGGAACACCGGGGAGCTGTTTTTT.

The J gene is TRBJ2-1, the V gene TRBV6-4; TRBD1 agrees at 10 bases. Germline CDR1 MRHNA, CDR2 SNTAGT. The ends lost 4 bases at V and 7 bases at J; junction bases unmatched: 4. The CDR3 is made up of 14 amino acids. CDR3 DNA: TGTGCCAGCAGTGTAGGGACAGGGGAGAATGAGCAGTTCTTC. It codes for CASSVGTGENEQFF.

The CDR3 coding sequence is TGTGCCAGCTCACCGGGGCAGGGGGCGATTGAGACCCAGTACTTC. The encoded protein is CASSPGQGAIETQYF. The chain links TRBV18 to TRBJ2-5; TRBD1 aligns across 8 bases. The ends lost 3 bases at V and 5 bases at J; junction bases unmatched: 8. CDR1 KGHSH and CDR2 LQKENI come from the germline V gene. The CDR3 runs to 15 residues. The full variable domain, in which reference TRBV18 and TRBJ2-5 provide the parts outside the CDR3, is NAGVMQNPRHLVRRRGQEARLRCSPMKGHSHVYWYRQLPEEGLKFMVYLQKENIIDESGMPKERFSAEFPKEGPSILRIQQVVRGDSAAYFCASSPGQGAIETQYFGPGTRLLVL.

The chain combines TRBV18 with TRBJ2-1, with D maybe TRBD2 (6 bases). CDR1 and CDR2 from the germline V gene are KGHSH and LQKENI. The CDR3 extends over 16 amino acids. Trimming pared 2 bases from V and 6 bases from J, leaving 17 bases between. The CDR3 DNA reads TGTGCCAGCTCACCAGGGACTTCGCTCATACTCAATGAGCAGTTCTTC. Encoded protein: CASSPGTSLILNEQFF. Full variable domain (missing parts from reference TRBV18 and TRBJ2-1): NAGVMQNPRHLVRRRGQEARLRCSPMKGHSHVYWYRQLPEEGLKFMVYLQKENIIDESGMPKERFSAEFPKEGPSILRIQQVVRGDSAAYFCASSPGTSLILNEQFFGPGTRLTVL.

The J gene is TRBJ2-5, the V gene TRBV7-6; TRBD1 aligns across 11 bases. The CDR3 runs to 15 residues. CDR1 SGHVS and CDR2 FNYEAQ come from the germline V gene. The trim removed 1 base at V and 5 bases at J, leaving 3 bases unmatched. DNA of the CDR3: TGTGCCAGCAGCTTAGGGGACAGGGGGGCGGAGACCCAGTACTTC. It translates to CASSLGDRGAETQYF. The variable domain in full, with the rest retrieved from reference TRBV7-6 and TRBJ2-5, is GAGVSQSPRYKVTKRGQDVALRCDPISGHVSLYWYRQALGQGPEFLTYFNYEAQQDKSGLPNDRFSAERPEGSISTLTIQRTEQRDSAMYRCASSLGDRGAETQYFGPGTRLLVL.